The 21 T cell receptor beta chains in this list originate from one sample, sequenced in a study of regulatory T cells in long-lasting Graves disease. The TCR beta library used iRepertoire HTBI primers with Arm-PCR amplification of CDR3. TCRdb reprocessed the multiplex PCR reads with MiXCR, giving one entry per CDR3 protein. The repertoire holds 550,000 to 650,000 distinct CDR3 sequences, roughly 15% seen once, with around 12% in the top ten. Indicated time point: newly diagnosed GD, antithyroid drugs for less than 3 months. Isolated PBMC RNA provided the starting material for the TCR library. The sample was also linked to a second study, of T cells in Graves' hyperthyroidism and ophthalmopathy.

Specimen: peripheral blood mononuclear cells (PBMCs), collected at new diagnosis, from a patient treated with antithyroid drugs. These receptor sequences come from a man between 18 and 35 years old with Graves disease.

This clonotype was recorded many times. This chain uses TRBV4-2 with TRBJ2-7; D is possibly TRBD2 (6 bases). V was clipped by 1 base and J by 6 bases, with 10 bases between them. Germline V gene sequence: CDR1 LGHNA, CDR2 YNFKEQ. The length of the CDR3 is 13 residues. The CDR3 sequence: CASSQAGVVEQYF. CDR3 bases: TGTGCCAGCAGCCAAGCGGGAGTAGTCGAGCAGTACTTC.

This clonotype was found many times. The V call is TRBV27, the J call TRBJ2-7, with TRBD2 matching over 9 bases. The CDR3 contains 12 residues. V shed 11 bases and J 5 bases; nucleotides not matched to a gene: 7. Per germline, CDR1 MNHEY and CDR2 SMNVEV (reference sequence). DNA of the CDR3: TGTGCCGCGGGGGGGGTTAAGCACGAGCAGTACTTC. It specifies CAAGGVKHEQYF.

This chain links TRBV10-3 with TRBJ2-1; weak D call: TRBD2 (6 bases). Germline CDR1 is ENHRY and CDR2 is SYGVKD. Trimming left V 0 bases short and J 4 bases short, with 25 bases between. The CDR3 consists of 20 residues. The CDR3 is CAISESIGLSGTGSYNEQFF. CDR3 sequence (DNA): TGTGCCATCAGTGAGTCGATAGGCCTTAGCGGCACGGGTTCTTACAATGAGCAGTTCTTC.

Concerning this clonotype itself: Given a much more abundant clone one base away, this may be a read error. The conserved phenylalanine or tryptophan is not found at the CDR3 terminus, so this likely reflects a read error. The chain employs TRBV6-2 or TRBV6-3 and TRBJ2-7; D remains unclear. Between the trimmed V and J ends, which lost 5 bases and 6 bases, there was a span of 17 bases. The germline V gene encodes CDR1 MNHEY and CDR2 SVGEGT. This CDR3 has 14 amino acids. The CDR3 coding sequence is TGTGCCAGCAGTGAAGAACCTAGGGCTCTCGAGCAGTACTAC. This gives the protein CASSEEPRALEQYY.

J is TRBJ2-1 and V is TRBV7-9; D is unclear. Trimming pared 1 base from V and 15 bases from J, leaving 13 bases between. CDR3 length equals 12 residues. Germline lookup yields CDR1 SEHNR and CDR2 FQNEAQ (reference sequence). This CDR3 reads CASSLDLHAPFF. Written as DNA, the CDR3 is TGTGCCAGCAGCTTAGATTTGCACGCCCCGTTCTTC.

This clonotype was seen many times. This sequence joins TRBV2 and TRBJ1-2; TRBD1 matches at 12 bases. Germline CDR1 is SNHLY and CDR2 is FYNNEI. Trimming cost V 1 base and J 3 bases; bases outside gene matches: 3. The CDR3 contains 16 residues. The CDR3 nucleotides are TGTGCCAGCAGTGAAGATGGGACAGGGGGCGACTATGGCTACACCTTC. It translates to CASSEDGTGGDYGYTF. Based on the CDR3 plus reference TRBV2 and TRBJ1-2, the full variable domain is EPEVTQTPSHQVTQMGQEVILRCVPISNHLYFYWYRQILGQKVEFLVSFYNNEISEKSEIFDDQFSVERPDGSNFTLKIRSTKLEDSAMYFCASSEDGTGGDYGYTFGSGTRLTVV.

As regards this clonotype: This may arise from a read error, as a much more abundant clone is one base away. The CDR3 reads CASSFQGINNKQFF. DNA for the CDR3: TGTGCCAGCAGTTTCCAGGGGATCAACAATAAGCAGTTCTTC. The chain uses TRBV28 and TRBJ2-1; possible D gene TRBD1, 6 bases. The CDR3 contains 14 residues. Per the germline V gene, CDR1 is MDHEN and CDR2 is SYDVKM.

In its sample, this clonotype was seen a few times. The rearrangement uses TRBV25-1 and TRBJ1-1, with TRBD1 matching over 9 bases. The CDR3 is 14 amino acids. With V trimmed by 4 bases and J by 7 bases, 7 bases remained unmatched. Germline V gives CDR1 MGHDK, CDR2 SYGVNS. As DNA, the CDR3 is TGTGCCAGCAGTGGATACAGGGGGCATAGTGAAGCTTTCTTT. Protein: CASSGYRGHSEAFF. Full variable domain (remainder filled in from reference TRBV25-1 and TRBJ1-1): EADIYQTPRYLVIGTGKKITLECSQTMGHDKMYWYQQDPGMELHLIHYSYGVNSTEKGDLSSESTVSRIRTEHFPLTLESARPSHTSQYLCASSGYRGHSEAFFGQGTRLTVV.

This clonotype appeared a few times. The chain combines TRBV4-1 with TRBJ2-7, with 12 bases fitting TRBD2. Losses at the gene ends were 1 base for V and 5 bases for J; bases not matched to a gene: 12. In germline, CDR1 is MGHRA, CDR2 YSYEKL. This CDR3 is built from 18 residues. In DNA form, the CDR3 reads TGCGCCAGCAGCCAAGGACTAGCGGGAGTAACTAATGTCGACGAGCAGTACTTC. Translating gives CASSQGLAGVTNVDEQYF.

This clonotype was counted between two and nine times. The CDR3 reads CSVDGTGDGETQYF. CDR3 sequence (DNA): TGCAGCGTGGACGGGACAGGGGACGGGGAGACCCAGTACTTC. The rearrangement uses TRBV29-1 and TRBJ2-5, with 10 positions matching TRBD1. This CDR3 is 14 amino acids long. From germline, CDR1 is SQVTM and CDR2 ANQGSEA. Trimming cost V 6 bases and J 5 bases; bases outside gene matches: 9.

This clonotype showed up just a few times. The chain has TRBV27 and TRBJ2-1; the match to TRBD1 covers 7 bases. Germline V gene data show CDR1 as MNHEY and CDR2 as SMNVEV (reference sequence). V shed 7 bases, J shed 4 bases, and the junction held 19 bases outside the gene matches. The CDR3 spans 18 residues. CDR3 bases: TGTGCCAGCACTACTTTGGCAACCAACAGGGGTGAATACAATGAGCAGTTCTTC. Translated, it gives CASTTLATNRGEYNEQFF.

V is TRBV11-2 and J is TRBJ2-1; D is possibly TRBD1 or TRBD2 (5 bases each). This CDR3 has 11 amino acids. Germline CDR1 and CDR2: SGHAT and FQNNGV. With 11 bases removed from V and 9 bases from J, the gap between germline ends came to 14 bases. CDR3: CAWGNMVEQFF. Here the CDR3 DNA reads TGTGCCTGGGGGAATATGGTTGAGCAGTTCTTC.

This clonotype was recorded only once. The gene calls are TRBV14 and TRBJ1-4; D remains unclear. This CDR3 region has 13 residues. V was shortened by 4 bases and J by 8 bases, with 11 bases between the two germline ends. Germline V lookup: CDR1 SGHDN, CDR2 FVKESK. CDR3 sequence: CASSLPKWEKLFF. CDR3 bases: TGTGCCAGCAGCCTCCCGAAGTGGGAAAAACTGTTTTTT.

The CDR3 DNA sequence: TGCAGTGCTAGTGTGGGCGGGGGCGGCTACAATGAGCAGTTCTTC. This codes for CSASVGGGGYNEQFF. This chain joins TRBV20-1 and TRBJ2-1, with a weak D call TRBD2 (7 bases). The germline V gene encodes CDR1 DFQATT and CDR2 SNEGSKA (reference sequence). V was shortened by 3 bases and J by 3 bases, with 15 bases between the two germline ends. The CDR3 has 15 residues.

This clonotype has only a few counts. The chain recombines TRBV2 with TRBJ2-3; TRBD1 might be the D (6 bases). The CDR3 sequence is 16 residues long. Germline CDR1 reads SNHLY; CDR2 reads FYNNEI. The V end was cut by 3 bases, the J end by 1 base, with 14 bases between. The CDR3 nucleotides are TGTGCCAGCAGTGACGAGGGGCCAGGGGGCACAGATACGCAGTATTTT. Protein sequence: CASSDEGPGGTDTQYF.

By its share, this clonotype is medium-sized (0.01 to 0.1%). The chain joins TRBV7-9 to TRBJ2-7; 9 nucleotides align to TRBD2. This CDR3 has 13 residues. With V trimmed by 5 bases and J by 2 bases, 1 base remained unmatched. CDR1 and CDR2 from the germline V gene are SEHNR and FQNEAQ (reference sequence). Here the CDR3 reads CASSKREAYEQYF. Here the CDR3 DNA reads TGTGCCAGCAGCAAGCGGGAGGCCTACGAGCAGTACTTC. Supplemented by reference TRBV7-9 and TRBJ2-7, the full variable domain reads DTGVSQNPRHKITKRGQNVTFRCDPISEHNRLYWYRQTLGQGPEFLTYFQNEAQLEKSRLLSDRFSAERPKGSFSTLEIQRTEQGDSAMYLCASSKREAYEQYFGPGTRLTVT.

This clonotype was observed many times. V is TRBV30 and J is TRBJ2-3; the D gene is possibly TRBD1 (5 bases). The CDR3 is 12 residues long. V lost 2 bases to trimming and J lost 6 bases, with 9 bases between them. The germline gives CDR1 GTSNPN, CDR2 SVGIG (reference sequence). In DNA form, the CDR3 reads TGTGCCTGGAGTCTAGGGGCCGATACGCAGTATTTT. Residues: CAWSLGADTQYF.

This clonotype was seen repeatedly, ten times or more. The J gene is TRBJ2-7, the V gene TRBV29-1; D call uncertain. The germline V and J ends were trimmed by 4 bases and 0 bases, with 7 bases remaining between them. Germline CDR1 SQVTM, CDR2 ANQGSEA. The CDR3 is made up of 12 amino acids. The CDR3, as DNA: TGCAGCGTTGGATCAGCCTCCTACGAGCAGTACTTC. It specifies CSVGSASYEQYF.

Comments on this clonotype: Given the absence of the conserved phenylalanine or tryptophan at the CDR3 end, a read error is likely. It is unclear where the CDR3 begins or ends on the DNA, so no DNA is shown, and the CDR3 is as TCRdb lists it. J is TRBJ2-7 and V is TRBV5-6; the table's D call, TRBD1, has no DNA check behind it. Germline CDR1 reads SGHDT; CDR2 reads YYEEEE. The CDR3 spans 12 residues, counting both ends. The CDR3 spells CASSAGGRPTDL.

There are many counts of this clonotype. The J gene is TRBJ2-1, the V gene TRBV27, with 7 bases aligning to TRBD2. The germline V gene has CDR1 MNHEY and CDR2 SMNVEV (reference sequence). V lost 8 bases and J lost 14; bases outside the gene matches: 9. The CDR3 length is 11 residues. The CDR3 DNA reads TGTGCCAGCCGCGCGGGAGTCACTGAGTTCTTC. Its translation is CASRAGVTEFF.

V and J are TRBV5-5 and TRBJ2-7; 8 bases are a match to TRBD2. V was clipped by 0 bases and J by 6 bases; unmatched bases: 8. CDR3 length: 15 residues. Germline V gene sequence: CDR1 SGHKS, CDR2 YYEKEE (reference sequence). For the CDR3, the DNA is TGTGCCAGCAGCTTGGCCCCAGGGACTAGATTCGAGCAGTACTTC. Amino acid sequence: CASSLAPGTRFEQYF.